What follows are 27 T cell receptor beta chains derived from one specimen sequenced in a study of blood T cell repertoires in COVID-19. Method: immunoSEQ multiplex PCR; TCRdb's copy keeps in-frame clones and lacks some. The data show 280,000 or so clones, 85% seen once. The sample was peripheral blood. The receptors derive from a human donor in a cohort sampled during active COVID-19.

J is TRBJ1-4 and V is TRBV28, with 11 bases matching TRBD1. Trimming removed 8 bases from V and 10 bases from J; junction bases left unmatched: 6. Germline CDR1 MDHEN, CDR2 SYDVKM. This CDR3 is built from 13 residues. CDR3 sequence (DNA): TGTGCCAGCGGACAGGGGGCGCGGGTAAAACTGTTTTTT. Protein product: CASGQGARVKLFF.

The chain couples TRBV29-1 to TRBJ2-7, with D possibly matching TRBD1 (6 bases). CDR1 SQVTM and CDR2 ANQGSEA come from the germline V gene. V lost 0 bases and J 2 bases, leaving 11 bases between the germline ends. The CDR3 length is 14 residues. The CDR3 DNA reads as TGCAGCGTTGAAGATATGGGACACCCCTACGAGCAGTACTTC. This encodes CSVEDMGHPYEQYF.

The chain couples TRBV15 to TRBJ2-7; no firm D call. The CDR3 has 13 residues. Per the germline V gene, CDR1 is LNHNV and CDR2 is YYDKDF (reference sequence). The V and J ends lost 3 bases and 2 bases respectively, with 8 bases between them. CDR3 sequence reads: CATSSAPAYEQYF. CDR3 in DNA: TGTGCCACCAGCAGCGCTCCAGCCTACGAGCAGTACTTC.

The CDR3 is CASSLPGLGEQFF. The DNA of the CDR3 is TGTGCCAGCAGCTTGCCGGGGTTGGGAGAGCAGTTCTTC. This chain links TRBV11-3 with TRBJ2-1, with D perhaps matching TRBD2 (5 bases). The V end was cut by 3 bases, the J end by 10 bases, with 13 bases between. The CDR3 has 13 amino acids. The germline V gene encodes CDR1 SGHNT and CDR2 YENEEA.

The rearrangement links TRBV27 to TRBJ2-2; D gene unclear. This CDR3 contains 15 residues. The V gene lost 0 bases and the J gene lost 1 base, with 6 bases spanning the gap. CDR1 MNHEY and CDR2 SMNVEV come from the germline V gene (reference sequence). DNA of the CDR3: TGTGCCAGCAGTTTATCTCCAGGGAACACCGGGGAGCTGTTTTTT. It specifies CASSLSPGNTGELFF.

This rearrangement joins TRBV2 to TRBJ2-3; a weak D match, TRBD2 (6 bases). This CDR3 is built from 13 residues. Germline V gene sequence: CDR1 SNHLY, CDR2 FYNNEI. V lost 9 bases and J lost 6, with 16 bases in between. The DNA for the CDR3 is TGTGCCAGTAGGAGGGGCCAAGGGGATACGCAGTATTTT. This gives the protein CASRRGQGDTQYF.

This clone has only a few counts. The V and J genes are TRBV19 and TRBJ2-1, with TRBD2 as a possible D gene (6 bases). The CDR3 length is 15 residues. Looked up from germline, CDR1 is LNHDA and CDR2 is SQIVND (reference sequence). V lost 5 bases to trimming and J lost 10 bases, with 21 bases between them. For the CDR3, the DNA is TGTGCCAGTAGTGAGTTTGCGGGACCTATCCGGGAGCAGTTCTTC. Translation: CASSEFAGPIREQFF.

The chain is built from TRBV4-1 and TRBJ1-1, with unresolved D. This CDR3 is built from 14 residues. The V end lost 0 bases, the J end lost 5 bases, and 10 bases lay between the germline ends. CDR1 and CDR2 (germline): MGHRA, YSYEKL. CDR3 residues: CASSQDPTGTEAFF. In DNA form, the CDR3 reads TGCGCCAGCAGCCAAGATCCAACGGGGACTGAAGCTTTCTTT.

The V gene is TRBV7-8, the J gene TRBJ2-1, with 9 nucleotides matching TRBD1. Germline V gene lookup returns CDR1 SGHVS and CDR2 FQNEAQ. V was clipped by 5 bases and J by 6 bases; unmatched bases: 5. The length of the CDR3 is 14 residues. DNA for the CDR3: TGTGCCAGCAGCCGGACAGGGGTAGCCAATGAGCAGTTCTTC. Encoded protein: CASSRTGVANEQFF.

The chain recombines TRBV6-6 with TRBJ1-4; TRBD1 agrees at 7 bases. Germline-derived CDR1 and CDR2 are MNHNY and SVGAGI (reference sequence). The CDR3 consists of 14 residues. J was trimmed by 5 bases and V by 8 bases; bases with no gene match: 8. CDR3 sequence: CASAKGQLNEKLFF. The CDR3 DNA follows: TGTGCCAGCGCGAAGGGACAGCTAAATGAAAAACTGTTTTTT.

V gene TRBV4-1 combines with J gene TRBJ2-7; the match to TRBD2 covers 14 bases. Germline CDR1 and CDR2: MGHRA and YSYEKL. The CDR3 has 18 residues. Trimming at V came to 1 base and at J to 3 bases, leaving 8 bases not matched to a gene. CDR3 loop: CASSQVRLAGGGLYEQYF. The CDR3 DNA sequence: TGCGCCAGCAGCCAAGTCCGACTAGCGGGAGGGGGGCTCTACGAGCAGTACTTC.

The chain carries TRBV28 and TRBJ2-1, with TRBD1 matching over 11 bases. The ends lost 2 bases at V and 10 bases at J; junction bases unmatched: 10. Looked up from germline, CDR1 is MDHEN and CDR2 is SYDVKM. The CDR3 is 16 amino acids. CDR3 amino acids: CASSLGGTGGRYEQFF. The CDR3 coding sequence is TGTGCCAGCAGTTTAGGTGGGACAGGGGGTAGATACGAGCAGTTCTTC.

This chain uses TRBV7-9 with TRBJ2-2, with D perhaps matching TRBD2 (5 bases). In germline, CDR1 is SEHNR, CDR2 FQNEAQ (reference sequence). V was trimmed by 6 bases and J by 4 bases, leaving 15 bases between them. The CDR3 runs to 15 residues. Here the CDR3 reads CASSGRQRATGELFF. CDR3 coding DNA: TGTGCCAGCAGTGGTAGGCAGAGGGCCACCGGGGAGCTGTTTTTT.

This clone has more than one count but fewer than ten. The chain carries TRBV10-3 and TRBJ1-1; 8 bases are a match to TRBD1. The V segment lost 5 bases and the J segment 7 bases; nucleotides outside the gene matches: 9. This CDR3 has 14 amino acids. Germline CDR1 and CDR2: ENHRY and SYGVKD. CDR3 sequence: CAISTTGGGDEAFF. The CDR3 DNA reads TGTGCCATCAGTACTACAGGGGGGGGTGATGAAGCTTTCTTT.

This sequence joins TRBV2 and TRBJ2-3; D is uncertain. Germline V gene data show CDR1 as SNHLY and CDR2 as FYNNEI. Trimming removed 2 bases at V and 2 bases at J, with 8 bases between. The CDR3 loop spans 14 amino acids. CDR3 coding DNA: TGTGCCAGCAGTGAAACCACATCCACAGATACGCAGTATTTT. It codes for CASSETTSTDTQYF.

This chain connects TRBV29-1 to TRBJ1-1; 7 bases are a match to TRBD1. Germline loops: CDR1 SQVTM, CDR2 ANQGSEA. The V and J ends lost 4 bases and 2 bases, in that order; junction bases with no gene match: 10. The CDR3 totals 15 residues. CDR3 in DNA: TGCAGCGTTGTGGAGGGGAACAGGGGAAACACTGAAGCTTTCTTT. Its translation is CSVVEGNRGNTEAFF.

The V and J genes are TRBV4-2 and TRBJ2-5; 7 bases are shared with TRBD1. The CDR3 is made up of 15 amino acids. Germline CDR1 reads LGHNA; CDR2 reads YNFKEQ. V trimming: 4 bases; J trimming: 2 bases; junction bases outside the gene matches: 7. The CDR3 reads CASSRGGQVQETQYF. The CDR3, as DNA: TGTGCCAGCAGCCGAGGTGGACAGGTACAAGAGACCCAGTACTTC.

In its sample, this clone was seen once. The gene calls are TRBV21-1 and TRBJ2-1; TRBD2, the D gene given by the table, was not confirmed from the DNA. TRBV21-1 represents a pseudogene. There are 15 residues in the CDR3. The CDR3 DNA is TGTGCCAGCGGGGTCGTGGGGGGGTCCTACAATGAGCAGTTCTTC. Residues: CASGVVGGSYNEQFF.

The chain has TRBV15 and TRBJ2-7; D not resolved. The CDR3 totals 12 residues. Germline lookup yields CDR1 LNHNV and CDR2 YYDKDF (reference sequence). Trimming took off 1 base at V and 12 bases at J, with 13 bases between the two ends. The CDR3 spells CATSRGRLELYF. CDR3 DNA sequence: TGTGCCACCAGCAGAGGAAGACTGGAGTTGTACTTC.

The rearrangement joins TRBV5-4 to TRBJ2-3; D unclear. Germline CDR1 reads SGHNT; CDR2 reads YYREEE (reference sequence). The length of the CDR3 is 13 residues. The V end was cut by 3 bases, the J end by 2 bases, with 7 bases between. This CDR3 is CASSSDVTDTQYF. For the CDR3, the DNA is TGTGCCAGCAGCTCAGATGTCACAGATACGCAGTATTTT.

This sequence joins TRBV27 and TRBJ2-3, with TRBD2 identical over 8 bases. Looked up from germline, CDR1 is MNHEY and CDR2 is SMNVEV (reference sequence). The CDR3 contains 14 residues. The trim removed 6 bases at V and 5 bases at J, leaving 7 bases unmatched. The CDR3 protein is CASRRGVSKDTQYF. The DNA of the CDR3 is TGTGCCAGCAGGCGGGGGGTTAGTAAAGATACGCAGTATTTT.

This clone was observed a few times. The chain links TRBV6-5 to TRBJ2-2; 7 bases line up with TRBD2. V was pared by 6 bases and J by 7 bases, with 8 bases of the junction left unmatched. This CDR3 has 14 amino acids. Germline CDR1 MNHEY, CDR2 SVGAGI. CDR3 coding DNA: TGTGCCAGCAGGGGGGGGAGGGCCGTCGGGGAGCTGTTTTTT. Its translation: CASRGGRAVGELFF.

CDR3 sequence: CASSLGRAGNTIYF. The CDR3 bases are TGTGCCAGCAGCTTAGGCAGGGCTGGAAACACCATATATTTT. The genes are TRBV7-2 and TRBJ1-3; maybe TRBD1 (5 bases). Looked up from germline, CDR1 is SGHTA and CDR2 is FQGNSA. The V end was cut by 1 base, the J end by 2 bases, with 6 bases between. This CDR3 contains 14 residues.

CDR3 sequence: CASSFGDRNQPQHF. The CDR3, as DNA: TGTGCCAGCAGTTTCGGGGACAGGAATCAGCCCCAGCATTTT. The chain carries TRBV7-8 and TRBJ1-5; 8 bases are shared with TRBD1. The germline V gene has CDR1 SGHVS and CDR2 FQNEAQ. This CDR3 region has 14 residues. Germline trimming cut 6 bases from V and 4 bases from J; bases unmatched to any gene: 5. The entire variable domain, with the rest obtained from reference TRBV7-8 and TRBJ1-5, is as follows: GAGVSQSPRYKVAKRGQDVALRCDPISGHVSLFWYQQALGQGPEFLTYFQNEAQLDKSGLPSDRFFAERPEGSVSTLKIQRTQQEDSAVYLCASSFGDRNQPQHFGDGTRLSIL.

This clone was detected a few times. This rearrangement joins TRBV4-2 to TRBJ2-7; 11 bases align to TRBD2. Looked up from germline, CDR1 is LGHNA and CDR2 is YNFKEQ. J gave up 2 bases and V 0 bases, and 6 bases lay outside the gene matches. The CDR3 consists of 17 residues. The CDR3 bases are TGTGCCAGCAGCCAAGATTATATAGCGGGGGGGGCCTACGAGCAGTACTTC. Amino acid sequence: CASSQDYIAGGAYEQYF.

J is TRBJ1-1 and V is TRBV6-5; D not resolved. V lost 2 bases to trimming and J lost 4 bases, with 14 bases between them. The CDR3 loop spans 15 amino acids. The V gene's germline CDR1 is MNHEY and CDR2 SVGAGI. The CDR3 sequence: CASSYRGSGVTEAFF. As DNA, the CDR3 is TGTGCCAGCAGTTACCGTGGGTCCGGGGTCACTGAAGCTTTCTTT.

The CDR3 DNA sequence: TGTGCCAGCAAAGGGGGAATCCCGGTTGATACGCAGTATTTT. Its translation: CASKGGIPVDTQYF. The chain couples TRBV28 to TRBJ2-3, with D perhaps matching TRBD1 (6 bases). Germline loops: CDR1 MDHEN, CDR2 SYDVKM. Trimming cost V 7 bases and J 6 bases, with 17 bases left between them. The CDR3 loop spans 14 amino acids.